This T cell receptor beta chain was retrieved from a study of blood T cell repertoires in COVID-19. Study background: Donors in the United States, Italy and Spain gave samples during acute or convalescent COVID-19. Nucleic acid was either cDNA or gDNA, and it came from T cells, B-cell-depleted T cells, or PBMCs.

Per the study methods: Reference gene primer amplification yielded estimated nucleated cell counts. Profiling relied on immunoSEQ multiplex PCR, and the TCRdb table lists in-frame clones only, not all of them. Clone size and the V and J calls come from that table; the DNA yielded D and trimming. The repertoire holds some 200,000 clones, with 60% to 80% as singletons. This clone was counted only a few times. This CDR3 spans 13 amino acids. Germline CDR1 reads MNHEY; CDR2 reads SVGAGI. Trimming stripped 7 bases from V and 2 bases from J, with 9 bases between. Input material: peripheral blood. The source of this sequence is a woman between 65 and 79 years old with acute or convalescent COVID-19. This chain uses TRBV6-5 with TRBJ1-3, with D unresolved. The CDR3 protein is CASKQPPGNTIYF. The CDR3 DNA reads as TGTGCCAGCAAACAACCTCCTGGAAACACCATATATTTT.